Listed here is a single TCR beta chain. This CDR3 has 16 residues. V was clipped by 2 bases and J by 2 bases; unmatched bases: 8. Generated by immunoSEQ multiplex PCR, the TCRdb table keeps only in-frame clones and is missing some. The profile shows 100,000 to 150,000 clones, 70% to 75% of them singletons. The data belong to a study of blood T cell repertoires in COVID-19. Study context: Samples taken during acute and convalescent COVID-19 were collected in the United States, Italy and Spain. The cDNA or gDNA used as material had been derived from T cells, B-cell-depleted T cells, or PBMCs.

The rearrangement joins TRBV23-1 to TRBJ2-7; TRBD2 matches 8 bases. TRBV23-1 is an open reading frame whose function is uncertain. Sample: peripheral blood. The receptor was isolated from an elderly man with COVID-19, enrolled during active disease. The CDR3 sequence is CASSQTLPGGAYEQYF. DNA for the CDR3: TGCGCCAGCAGTCAAACTCTTCCGGGAGGGGCCTACGAGCAGTACTTC.